This TCR beta chain was observed in a study of blood T cell repertoires in COVID-19. About the research overall: COVID-19 samples collected from the United States, Italy and Spain covered acute and convalescent phases. T cells, B-cell-depleted T cells, or PBMCs supplied cDNA or gDNA.

As processed by the authors: How many nucleated cells were present was estimated from reference gene primer amplification. Clones were read by immunoSEQ multiplex PCR, and TCRdb kept only the in-frame ones, dropping some. V, J and clone size are taken as reported in that table, and D and trimming were inferred from the DNA itself. The table records hundreds of thousands of clones, 80% to 90% of them present only once. This clone was detected once. V shed 0 bases and J shed 4 bases, with 10 bases lying between them. The CDR3 spans 14 residues. In germline, CDR1 is SGDLS, CDR2 YYNGEE. The sequence was obtained from a woman between 45 and 60 years old with acute or convalescent COVID-19. Sequenced sample: peripheral blood. The V gene is TRBV9, the J gene TRBJ1-2, with D perhaps TRBD1 (6 bases). This CDR3 reads CASSVAGGSYGYTF. The CDR3 DNA reads TGTGCCAGCAGCGTAGCTGGGGGCTCCTATGGCTACACCTTC.